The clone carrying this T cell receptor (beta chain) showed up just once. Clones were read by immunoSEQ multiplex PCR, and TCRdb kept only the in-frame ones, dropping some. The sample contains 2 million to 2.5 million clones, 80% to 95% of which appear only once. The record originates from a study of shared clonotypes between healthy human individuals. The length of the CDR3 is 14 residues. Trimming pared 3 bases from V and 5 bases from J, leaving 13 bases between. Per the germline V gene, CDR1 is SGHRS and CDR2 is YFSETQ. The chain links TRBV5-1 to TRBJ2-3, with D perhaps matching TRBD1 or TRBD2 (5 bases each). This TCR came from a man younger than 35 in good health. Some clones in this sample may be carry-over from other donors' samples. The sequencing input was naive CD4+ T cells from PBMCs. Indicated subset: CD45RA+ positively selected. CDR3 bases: TGCGCCAGCAGCTCGGGGACGGTCCAAGATACGCAGTATTTT. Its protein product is CASSSGTVQDTQYF.